Below, 28 T cell receptor beta chains from the same sample are listed, as sequenced in a study of early T cells in non-severe SARS-CoV-2 infection. In TCRdb, the 5' RACE reads were re-called with MiXCR into one record per CDR3 protein. The data hold 55,000 to 70,000 distinct CDR3 sequences, with roughly 5% observed a single time. Sequencing input: whole blood. These receptor sequences come from an adult who was a healthcare worker with PCR-confirmed SARS-CoV-2 infection or an uninfected control (not recorded which).

This clonotype was recorded at least ten times. The chain joins TRBV6-6 to TRBJ1-5; D uncertain. Germline lookup yields CDR1 MNHNY and CDR2 SVGAGI (reference sequence). This CDR3 comprises 13 residues. V was clipped by 6 bases and J by 4 bases, with 10 bases between them. CDR3: CASSFPGNQPQHF. For the CDR3, the DNA is TGTGCCAGCAGCTTCCCGGGGAATCAGCCCCAGCATTTT.

The rearrangement uses TRBV27 and TRBJ2-7; TRBD1 aligns across 9 bases. Germline-derived CDR1 and CDR2 are MNHEY and SMNVEV (reference sequence). There are 16 residues in the CDR3. V lost 0 bases, J lost 5 bases, and 8 bases stayed unmatched. DNA of the CDR3: TGTGCCAGCAGTTTATCCTCCGGGACAGGGAGCCACGAGCAGTACTTC. It encodes CASSLSSGTGSHEQYF.

The table lists this clonotype with a few counts. V usage is TRBV20-1 and J usage is TRBJ2-3; 8 nucleotides agree with TRBD2. The CDR3 length is 19 residues. Germline CDR1 DFQATT, CDR2 SNEGSKA (reference sequence). The J segment lost 0 bases and the V segment lost 4 bases, leaving 18 bases of the junction unmatched. CDR3 DNA sequence: TGCAGTGCTACCGAACTTTTGAGCGGGGGCCCCCTTAGCACAGATACGCAGTATTTT. It specifies CSATELLSGGPLSTDTQYF.

This chain joins TRBV6-6 and TRBJ1-2; possible D gene TRBD1, 5 bases. CDR1 and CDR2 from the germline V gene are MNHNY and SVGAGI (reference sequence). The CDR3 contains 15 residues. Trimming removed 6 bases from V and 6 bases from J, with 20 bases in between. The CDR3 sequence is CASRGIPPVGDGYTF. CDR3 in DNA: TGTGCCAGCAGAGGGATCCCTCCGGTGGGGGATGGCTACACCTTC.

At least ten counts were recorded for this clonotype. The rearrangement links TRBV20-1 to TRBJ2-1; 8 positions match TRBD1. The germline V gene encodes CDR1 DFQATT and CDR2 SNEGSKA (reference sequence). This CDR3 has 14 residues. The V and J ends lost 5 bases and 4 bases, in that order; junction bases with no gene match: 7. CDR3 coding DNA: TGCAGTGCTGGCGACAGGGGAGATTACAATGAGCAGTTCTTC. This translates into CSAGDRGDYNEQFF.

This clonotype was counted between two and nine times. This chain links TRBV5-1 with TRBJ2-7; no firm D call. Germline-derived CDR1 and CDR2 are SGHRS and YFSETQ. The V end was cut by 4 bases, the J end by 3 bases, with 11 bases between. This CDR3 is built from 13 residues. As DNA, the CDR3 is TGCGCCAGCAGCCACCAGGACGGCTACGAGCAGTACTTC. It codes for CASSHQDGYEQYF.

The chain has TRBV20-1 and TRBJ2-5, with D unclear. The V end was cut by 6 bases, the J end by 7 bases, with 9 bases between. CDR1 and CDR2 from the germline V gene are DFQATT and SNEGSKA (reference sequence). The CDR3 sequence is 10 residues long. The CDR3 region has the DNA TGCAGTGCCAGTGCAGCGACCCAGTACTTC. It yields the protein CSASAATQYF.

The chain couples TRBV27 to TRBJ2-7; 9 positions agree with TRBD2. Germline V gene sequence: CDR1 MNHEY, CDR2 SMNVEV (reference sequence). This CDR3 has 19 residues. Germline trimming cut 5 bases from V and 0 bases from J; bases unmatched to any gene: 17. This chain's CDR3 is CASSPLLAGVHLGSYEQYF. The CDR3 DNA follows: TGTGCCAGCAGTCCTCTACTAGCGGGTGTCCACTTGGGCTCCTACGAGCAGTACTTC.

This clonotype was seen at least ten times. The chain uses TRBV10-2 and TRBJ1-1; a weak D match, TRBD1 (5 bases). CDR1 WSHSY and CDR2 SAAADI come from the germline V gene. CDR3 length equals 13 residues. Trimming stripped 8 bases from V and 1 base from J, with 11 bases between. CDR3 region: CASRLGTNTEAFF. The CDR3 DNA is TGCGCCAGCCGTCTGGGGACGAACACTGAAGCTTTCTTT.

This clonotype was observed a few times. The chain joins TRBV13 to TRBJ2-7; 7 bases align to TRBD1. The CDR3 totals 14 residues. Germline V gene lookup returns CDR1 PRHDT and CDR2 FYEKMQ (reference sequence). The V segment lost 5 bases and the J segment 6 bases; nucleotides outside the gene matches: 10. The CDR3 DNA reads as TGTGCCAGCAGCATCGACAGGGCTCGAGCCGAGCAGTACTTC. It is translated as CASSIDRARAEQYF.

In this sample, this clonotype turned up many times. The chain recombines TRBV20-1 with TRBJ1-2, with D hard to call. Trimming left V 6 bases short and J 3 bases short, with 14 bases between. The length of the CDR3 is 13 residues. Germline lookup yields CDR1 DFQATT and CDR2 SNEGSKA (reference sequence). CDR3 amino acids: CSALAGDDYGYTF. CDR3 nucleotides: TGCAGTGCCCTGGCAGGAGATGACTATGGCTACACCTTC.

This clonotype has a count of ten or more. This chain links TRBV6-6 with TRBJ2-7; no firm D call. CDR1 and CDR2 (germline): MNHNY, SVGAGI (reference sequence). The CDR3 is 11 amino acids. The V end was cut by 3 bases, the J end by 6 bases, with 6 bases between. The CDR3 here is CASSYRIEQYF. Here the CDR3 DNA reads TGTGCCAGCAGTTATAGGATCGAGCAGTACTTC.

Ten or more counts support this clonotype. The chain is built from TRBV27 and TRBJ1-3; D is undetermined. The CDR3 loop spans 14 amino acids. CDR1 and CDR2 from the germline V gene are MNHEY and SMNVEV (reference sequence). V lost 2 bases, J lost 9 bases, and 14 bases lay in between. The CDR3 DNA follows: TGTGCCAGCAGTTTAAATTTTGGAGGGAGCACCATATATTTT. It codes for CASSLNFGGSTIYF.

This clonotype appeared many times. The chain recombines TRBV7-9 with TRBJ2-7; D is uncertain. Trimming took off 5 bases at V and 4 bases at J, with 9 bases between the two ends. CDR1 and CDR2 (germline): SEHNR, FQNEAQ (reference sequence). The length of the CDR3 is 12 residues. DNA of the CDR3: TGTGCCAGCAGCCGCCAGCAATACGAGCAGTACTTC. It specifies CASSRQQYEQYF.

The sample holds a few counts of this clonotype. This chain uses TRBV5-6 with TRBJ2-3, with D unclear. V lost 4 bases to trimming and J lost 0 bases, with 12 bases between them. Germline CDR1 and CDR2: SGHDT and YYEEEE. This CDR3 comprises 15 residues. This CDR3 is CASSADGLSTDTQYF. The CDR3 DNA reads TGTGCCAGCAGCGCAGACGGCCTTAGCACAGATACGCAGTATTTT.

This clonotype showed up many times. V usage is TRBV7-2 and J usage is TRBJ1-2, with TRBD1 as a possible D gene (5 bases). The V and J ends lost 3 bases and 4 bases respectively, with 12 bases between them. Germline V gene lookup returns CDR1 SGHTA and CDR2 FQGNSA. The CDR3 has 14 amino acids. This CDR3 is CASSFPTALYGYTF. The CDR3, as DNA: TGTGCCAGCAGCTTCCCGACAGCCCTCTATGGCTACACCTTC.

This clonotype was found many times. The V gene is TRBV25-1, the J gene TRBJ2-1; tentatively, D is TRBD2 (5 bases). The V gene's germline CDR1 is MGHDK and CDR2 SYGVNS. The CDR3 sequence is 14 residues long. The V end was cut by 1 base, the J end by 3 bases, with 7 bases between. In DNA form, the CDR3 reads TGTGCCAGCAGTGAATTTCGGGGCTACAATGAGCAGTTCTTC. This encodes CASSEFRGYNEQFF.

This clonotype showed up many times. This rearrangement joins TRBV6-4 to TRBJ1-1; no firm D call. Germline V gives CDR1 MRHNA, CDR2 SNTAGT. V was pared by 6 bases and J by 0 bases, with 8 bases between. The CDR3 sequence is 13 residues long. The CDR3 DNA follows: TGTGCCAGCAGAGCACAGATGAACACTGAAGCTTTCTTT. This codes for CASRAQMNTEAFF.

This clonotype was seen repeatedly, ten times or more. The chain couples TRBV10-3 to TRBJ2-7; TRBD2 is a possible D gene (7 bases). Trimming stripped 10 bases from V and 4 bases from J, with 17 bases between. The CDR3 length is 13 residues. Germline values: CDR1 ENHRY, CDR2 SYGVKD. CDR3 amino acids: CASAGARLYEQYF. The CDR3 DNA is TGTGCCAGCGCGGGGGCGCGTCTTTACGAGCAGTACTTC.

This clonotype has ten or more counts. The chain has TRBV11-3 and TRBJ2-3; D is ambiguous. V lost 1 base, J lost 4 bases, and 9 bases lay in between. Germline-derived CDR1 and CDR2 are SGHNT and YENEEA. This CDR3 region has 14 residues. The CDR3 nucleotides read TGTGCCAGCAGCTTAGGGGCGGCTTCAGATACGCAGTATTTT. It encodes CASSLGAASDTQYF. Based on the CDR3 plus reference TRBV11-3 and TRBJ2-3, the full variable domain is EAGVVQSPRYKIIEKKQPVAFWCNPISGHNTLYWYLQNLGQGPELLIRYENEEAVDDSQLPKDRFSAERLKGVDSTLKIQPAELGDSAVYLCASSLGAASDTQYFGPGTRLTVL.

The CDR3 here is CASSIQGNSPLHF. CDR3 coding DNA: TGTGCCAGCAGCATACAGGGGAATTCACCCCTCCACTTT. This rearrangement joins TRBV11-2 to TRBJ1-6, with 7 positions matching TRBD1. The CDR3 contains 13 residues. V dropped 5 bases and J dropped 7; count of bases not matched to a gene: 2. Germline V gives CDR1 SGHAT, CDR2 FQNNGV.

This clonotype has only a few counts. An end of the junction differs from the germline gene, which may be a read error. The V call is TRBV7-9, the J call TRBJ1-1, with unresolved D. From germline, CDR1 is SEHNR and CDR2 FQNEAQ (reference sequence). The CDR3 has 14 amino acids. The CDR3 here is CASSPPSVNTEALF. The CDR3, as DNA: TGTGCCAGCAGCCCTCCATCGGTGAACACTGAAGCTCTCTTT.

In this sample, this clonotype turned up many times. The chain couples TRBV5-6 to TRBJ1-5; D unresolved. V dropped 0 bases and J dropped 9 bases, with 13 bases sitting between them. This CDR3 comprises 14 residues. The germline CDR1 and CDR2 sequences are SGHDT and YYEEEE. This CDR3 is CASSLGANSRPQHF. The DNA of the CDR3 is TGTGCCAGCAGCTTGGGGGCTAATTCGCGGCCCCAGCATTTT.

This clonotype was seen ten or more times. The DNA of the CDR3 is TGTGCCAGCTCCCGCGAGCTGAACACTGAAGCTTTCTTT. Its translation is CASSRELNTEAFF. The rearrangement uses TRBV18 and TRBJ1-1; D is unresolved. The germline V and J ends were trimmed by 6 bases and 0 bases, with 8 bases remaining between them. This CDR3 has 13 amino acids. Germline V gene sequence: CDR1 KGHSH, CDR2 LQKENI.

The gene calls are TRBV7-6 and TRBJ2-1; 12 nucleotides align to TRBD2. Germline loops: CDR1 SGHVS, CDR2 FNYEAQ. CDR3 length: 15 residues. The junction had 7 bases not matched to a gene; V was cut back by 6 bases and J by 7 bases. The CDR3 DNA reads as TGTGCCAGCAGTATGGGACTAGCGGGTTTAAATGAGCAGTTCTTC. This gives the protein CASSMGLAGLNEQFF.

This clonotype was seen more than once but under ten times. The chain recombines TRBV7-3 with TRBJ1-2, with a possible D match to TRBD1 (5 bases). Germline V gives CDR1 SGHTA, CDR2 FQGTGA. CDR3 length equals 13 residues. V dropped 5 bases and J dropped 8 bases, with 15 bases sitting between them. The CDR3 bases are TGTGCCAGCAGCGCCTCCCCGGGGCAGGGCTACACCTTC. Its protein is CASSASPGQGYTF.

With regard to this clonotype: This may arise from a read error, as a much more abundant clone is one base away. The J gene is TRBJ2-1, the V gene TRBV6-1; D uncertain. Germline-derived CDR1 and CDR2 are MNHNS and SASEGT. This CDR3 has 13 residues. CDR3 residues: CASSVSPVYELFF. The CDR3 bases are TGTGCCAGCAGTGTAAGCCCTGTATATGAGCTGTTCTTC.

There are a few counts of this clonotype. The chain recombines TRBV29-1 with TRBJ2-3; D may match TRBD1 or TRBD2 (5 bases each). The CDR3 consists of 14 residues. Germline values: CDR1 SQVTM, CDR2 ANQGSEA. V lost 3 bases and J lost 8, with 18 bases in between. The CDR3 region is CSVDAGTLFFTQYF. DNA for the CDR3: TGCAGCGTTGACGCCGGGACCCTGTTCTTTACGCAGTATTTT.